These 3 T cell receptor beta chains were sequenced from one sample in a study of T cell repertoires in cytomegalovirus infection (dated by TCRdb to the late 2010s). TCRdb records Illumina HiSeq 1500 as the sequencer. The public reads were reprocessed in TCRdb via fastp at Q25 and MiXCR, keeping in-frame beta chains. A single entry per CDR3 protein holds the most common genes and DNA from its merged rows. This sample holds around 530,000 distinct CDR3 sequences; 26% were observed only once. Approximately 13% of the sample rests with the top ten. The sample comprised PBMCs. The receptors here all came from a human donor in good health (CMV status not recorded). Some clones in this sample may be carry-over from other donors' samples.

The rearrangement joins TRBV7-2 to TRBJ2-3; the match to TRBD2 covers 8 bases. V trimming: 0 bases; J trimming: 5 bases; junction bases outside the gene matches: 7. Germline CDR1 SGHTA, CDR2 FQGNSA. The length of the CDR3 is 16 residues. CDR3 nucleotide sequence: TGTGCCAGCAGCTTAGCCGGAGCGGGAGTGGTAGATACGCAGTATTTT. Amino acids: CASSLAGAGVVDTQYF.

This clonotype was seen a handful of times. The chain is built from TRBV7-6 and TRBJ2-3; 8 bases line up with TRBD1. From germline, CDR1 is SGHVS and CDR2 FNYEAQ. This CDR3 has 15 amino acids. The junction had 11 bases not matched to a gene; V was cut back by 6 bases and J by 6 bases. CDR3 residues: CASRSGYRGRDTQYF. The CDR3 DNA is TGTGCCAGCAGATCAGGTTACAGGGGGAGGGATACGCAGTATTTT.

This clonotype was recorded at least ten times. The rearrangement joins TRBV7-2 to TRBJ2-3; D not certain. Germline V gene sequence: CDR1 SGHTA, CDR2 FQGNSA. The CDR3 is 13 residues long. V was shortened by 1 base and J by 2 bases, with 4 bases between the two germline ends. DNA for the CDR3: TGTGCCAGCAGCTTAGGATTCACAGATACGCAGTATTTT. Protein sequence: CASSLGFTDTQYF.